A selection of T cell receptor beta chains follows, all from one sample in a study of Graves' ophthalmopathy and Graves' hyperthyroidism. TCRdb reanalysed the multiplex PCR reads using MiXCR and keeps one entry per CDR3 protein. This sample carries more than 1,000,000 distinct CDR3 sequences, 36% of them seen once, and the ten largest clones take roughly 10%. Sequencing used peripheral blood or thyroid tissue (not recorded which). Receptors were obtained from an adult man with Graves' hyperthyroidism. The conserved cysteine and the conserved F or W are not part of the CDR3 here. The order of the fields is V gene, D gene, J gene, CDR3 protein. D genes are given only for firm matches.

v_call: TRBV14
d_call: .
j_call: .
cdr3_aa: ASSQEIYNEQF

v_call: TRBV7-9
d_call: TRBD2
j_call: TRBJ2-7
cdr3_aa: ASSLEGTSHSYEQY

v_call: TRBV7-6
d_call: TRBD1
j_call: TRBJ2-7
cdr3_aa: ASSLRLAGGPYEQY

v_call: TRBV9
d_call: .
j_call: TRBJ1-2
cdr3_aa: ASSDGGGGYT

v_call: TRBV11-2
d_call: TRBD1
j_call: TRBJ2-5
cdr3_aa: ASSYPGTDEETQY

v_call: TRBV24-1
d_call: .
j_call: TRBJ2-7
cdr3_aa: ATSDPRAYEQY

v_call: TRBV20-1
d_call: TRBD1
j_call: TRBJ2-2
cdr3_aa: SATRTGDTGELF

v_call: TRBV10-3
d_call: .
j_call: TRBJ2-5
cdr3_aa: AISGTDRETQY

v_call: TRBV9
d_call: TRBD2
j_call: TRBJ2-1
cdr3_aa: ASRGTSGSNEQF

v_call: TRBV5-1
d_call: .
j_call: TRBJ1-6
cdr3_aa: ASSLDGQGFNSPLH

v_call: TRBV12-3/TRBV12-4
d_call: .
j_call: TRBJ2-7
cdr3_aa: ASIFGSYEQY

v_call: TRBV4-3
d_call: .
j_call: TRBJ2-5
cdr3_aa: ASSQDLAGTWKTQY

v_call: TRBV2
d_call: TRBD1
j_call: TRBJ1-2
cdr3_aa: ASRRGQVNYGYT

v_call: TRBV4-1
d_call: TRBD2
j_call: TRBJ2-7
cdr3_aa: ASSPSRLAGEAYEQY

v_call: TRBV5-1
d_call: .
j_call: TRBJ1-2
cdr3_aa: ASSPNQGYGYT

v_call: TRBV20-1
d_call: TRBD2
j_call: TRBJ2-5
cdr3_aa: SARDSRTSGETQY

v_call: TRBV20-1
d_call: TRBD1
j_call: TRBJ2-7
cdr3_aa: SARDRWDRDEQY

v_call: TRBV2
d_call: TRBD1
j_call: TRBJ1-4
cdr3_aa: ASSVTGDRSNEKLF

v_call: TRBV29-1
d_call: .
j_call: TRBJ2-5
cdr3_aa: SVHRGAAETQY

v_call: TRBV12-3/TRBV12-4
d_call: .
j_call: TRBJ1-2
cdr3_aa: ASSSFSVRLYGYT

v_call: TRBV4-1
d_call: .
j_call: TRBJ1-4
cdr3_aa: ASSQEDVGGTNEKLF

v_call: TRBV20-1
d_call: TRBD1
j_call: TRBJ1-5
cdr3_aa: SARFQEQGTDQPQH

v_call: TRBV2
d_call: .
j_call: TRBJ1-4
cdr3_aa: ARGQRRGQEKLF

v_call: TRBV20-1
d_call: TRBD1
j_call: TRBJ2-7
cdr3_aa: SAEATPSMPRDRGRYEQY

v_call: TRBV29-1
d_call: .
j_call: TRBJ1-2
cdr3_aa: SVVRGTNGYT

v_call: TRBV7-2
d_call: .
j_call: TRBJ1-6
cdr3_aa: ASSYVGANSPLH

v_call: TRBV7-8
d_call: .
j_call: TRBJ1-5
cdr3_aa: ASSPELSGSRQPQH

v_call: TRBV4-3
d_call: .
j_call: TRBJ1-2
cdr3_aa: ASSLRGNDGYT

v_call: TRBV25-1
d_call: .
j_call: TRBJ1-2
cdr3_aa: ATNQAPIQRMNYGYT

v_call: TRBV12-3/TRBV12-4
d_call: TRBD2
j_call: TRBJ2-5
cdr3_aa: ASGTAGGPLETQY

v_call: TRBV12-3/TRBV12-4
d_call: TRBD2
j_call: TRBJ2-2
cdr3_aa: ASSLAGTSGSGELF

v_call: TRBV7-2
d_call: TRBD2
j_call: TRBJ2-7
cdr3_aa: ASKVTSGSPEGY

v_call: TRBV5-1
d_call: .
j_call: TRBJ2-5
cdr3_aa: ASSLIFQETQY

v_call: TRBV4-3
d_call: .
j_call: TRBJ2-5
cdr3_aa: ASSQDRAAQETQY

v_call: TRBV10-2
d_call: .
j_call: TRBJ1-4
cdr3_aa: ASRPGVGDEKLF